This passage covers 2 T cell receptor beta chains from one sample sequenced in a study of cytomegalovirus exposure and HLA in healthy donors (dated by TCRdb to 2016 to 2017). The library was prepared using the immunoSEQ multiplex PCR assay. A mixture of 60 forward primers for TCR Vbeta segments and 13 reverse primers for TCR Jbeta segments was used in the multiplex PCR. What TCRdb holds here is the immuneACCESS table cut down to in-frame rearrangements. Part of the clones is not present; checked against another copy, under half of the missing clones reflect an unresolved V gene, and the others are unexplained. The sample table lists roughly 100,000 clones, around 9.1% of them with a count of one. Clones ranked in the top ten supply approximately 6% of the sample. The specimen was PBMCs. The receptors shown here come from a man aged 35 to 55 in good health and CMV-seropositive.

This clone was counted only a few times. The chain uses TRBV10-3 and TRBJ2-3; the match to TRBD2 covers 11 bases. The CDR3 has 23 residues. CDR1 and CDR2 from the germline V gene are ENHRY and SYGVKD. The J segment lost 0 bases and the V segment lost 0 bases, leaving 20 bases of the junction unmatched. The CDR3 spells CAISESRPPSRTSGPSSTDTQYF. The CDR3, as DNA: TGTGCCATCAGTGAGTCGAGACCCCCGTCGAGGACTAGCGGGCCATCTAGCACAGATACGCAGTATTTT.

A note on this clone: Other DNA sequences in this sample translate to the same CDR3. The chain employs TRBV4-1 and TRBJ2-4, with TRBD1 matching 11 bases. The CDR3 totals 16 residues. Germline CDR1 MGHRA, CDR2 YSYEKL. The trim removed 6 bases at V and 6 bases at J, leaving 10 bases unmatched. The CDR3 coding sequence is TGCGCCAGCAGGAAAATCGGACAGGGGGCAGGAAACATTCAGTACTTC. Residues: CASRKIGQGAGNIQYF.